Described below is a single T cell receptor beta chain sequence and its context. What it recognizes is unknown. These data originate in a study of blood T cells in healthy people across ages. The wider study: Template switching caught about one barcoded beta molecule for each two T cells. Study-level points and caveats: Compared with aged donors, long-lived donors showed fewer expanded clones, suggesting selection. A roughly linear age-dependent decrease characterized TCR beta diversity per million T cells. The unknown donor CMV status may have confounded expanded clonotype changes.

A second PCR, run for about 7 to 11 cycles, used a sample-barcoded 5' primer plus a J-beta primer mix. TCRdb itself ran the 5' RACE reads through MiXCR, one entry per CDR3 protein. The sample records 700,000 to 950,000 distinct CDR3 sequences, roughly 64% being singletons. This receptor was identified in a man aged 25-40 years in good health. Sequenced input: blood.

The CDR3 DNA follows: TGCGCCAGCAGCTTACGGCAGGGGCCAGGAGTCGGCTACACCTTC. Residues: CASSLRQGPGVGYTF. V usage is TRBV5-1 and J usage is TRBJ1-2; D possibly corresponds to TRBD1 (6 bases). The CDR3 spans 15 residues. Trimming shortened V by 2 bases and J by 8 bases, and 19 bases separated the two germline ends. Germline V CDR1 and CDR2: SGHRS, YFSETQ.